The 29 T cell receptor beta chains below come from one sample, sequenced in a study of T cells in Graves' hyperthyroidism and ophthalmopathy. What was amplified from RNA transcripts were TCR beta CDR3 regions. TCR CDR3 regions were first amplified by RT-PCR with HTBI primers. TCRdb itself ran the multiplex PCR reads through MiXCR, one entry per CDR3 protein. Altogether around 620,000 distinct CDR3 sequences are present, roughly 16% being singletons, with the ten largest covering 3.8%. Source material: blood. The receptors here all came from a woman between 25 and 40 years old with Graves' hyperthyroidism.

In its sample, this clonotype was seen many times. The J gene is TRBJ2-3, the V gene TRBV28; 7 bases map to TRBD2. The CDR3 is 13 residues long. V shed 5 bases and J 5 bases; nucleotides not matched to a gene: 4. The V gene's germline CDR1 is MDHEN and CDR2 SYDVKM. Here the CDR3 reads CASSDIAGDTQYF. The CDR3 DNA reads TGTGCCAGCAGTGATATAGCGGGAGATACGCAGTATTTT.

This clonotype was observed a few times. The rearrangement joins TRBV4-1 to TRBJ1-5, with D tentatively TRBD1 (6 bases). Between the trimmed V and J ends, which lost 1 base and 4 bases, there was a span of 20 bases. This CDR3 region has 18 residues. Germline loops: CDR1 MGHRA, CDR2 YSYEKL. CDR3 in DNA: TGCGCCAGCAGCCAAGTGGAGTACAGGGTTTTCGGTAATCAGCCCCAGCATTTT. Translation gives CASSQVEYRVFGNQPQHF.

This clonotype was observed at least ten times. The gene calls are TRBV7-9 and TRBJ1-1, with D hard to call. The germline V and J ends were trimmed by 1 base and 0 bases, with 12 bases remaining between them. Germline V CDR1 and CDR2: SEHNR, FQNEAQ (reference sequence). The CDR3 loop spans 16 amino acids. CDR3 sequence: CASSLGMELMNTEAFF. The CDR3 DNA reads TGTGCCAGCAGCTTAGGGATGGAACTCATGAACACTGAAGCTTTCTTT.

This clonotype was seen only a few times. This sequence joins TRBV20-1 and TRBJ2-1, with 9 bases fitting TRBD2. The V gene end was trimmed by 0 bases and the J gene end by 7 bases; junction bases not matched to a gene: 10. CDR1 DFQATT and CDR2 SNEGSKA come from the germline V gene (reference sequence). The length of the CDR3 is 16 residues. CDR3 sequence (DNA): TGCAGTGCTAGAGAAGTCGGAGTAGCGGGAGAGAATGAGCAGTTCTTC. This encodes CSAREVGVAGENEQFF.

This sequence joins TRBV27 and TRBJ2-7, with 11 bases identical to TRBD1. The CDR3 runs 15 residues. The germline CDR1 and CDR2 sequences are MNHEY and SMNVEV (reference sequence). The V gene end was trimmed by 7 bases and the J gene end by 6 bases; junction bases not matched to a gene: 11. CDR3 DNA: TGTGCCAGCACCCCCCGGGACAGGGGGGTCGGCGAGCAGTACTTC. Its protein is CASTPRDRGVGEQYF.

V and J are TRBV7-9 and TRBJ2-7; TRBD2 agrees at 8 bases. In germline, CDR1 is SEHNR, CDR2 FQNEAQ (reference sequence). The CDR3 consists of 15 residues. The V segment lost 4 bases and the J segment 5 bases; nucleotides outside the gene matches: 10. The CDR3 coding sequence is TGTGCCAGCAGCTCTATTGCGACTAGCGCGGACGAGCAGTACTTC. It is translated as CASSSIATSADEQYF.

As for this clonotype: At one boundary the junction diverges from the germline segment, which might be a read error. The chain uses TRBV11-2 and TRBJ2-2; 8 nucleotides align to TRBD1. The CDR3 sequence is 15 residues long. The V gene's germline CDR1 is SGHAT and CDR2 FQNNGV. The DNA of the CDR3 is TGTGCCAGCAGCTTCCCCGGGACAGGTGACCGGGAGCTGCTTTTT. It yields the protein CASSFPGTGDRELLF.

This clonotype was seen at least ten times. V usage is TRBV30 and J usage is TRBJ2-4, with D possibly being TRBD1 (5 bases). CDR3 size: 15 residues. Per germline, CDR1 GTSNPN and CDR2 SVGIG (reference sequence). The ends were cut back, 3 bases at V and 3 bases at J, with 15 bases in the middle. The CDR3 is CAWRSDVDNKNIQYF. The CDR3 coding sequence is TGTGCCTGGAGATCAGACGTGGACAACAAAAACATTCAGTACTTC.

At least ten counts were recorded for this clonotype. The genes are TRBV27 and TRBJ2-7; 8 positions match TRBD2. Trimming took 6 bases from V and 3 from J; bases not matched to a gene: 4. The CDR3 loop spans 13 amino acids. CDR1 is MNHEY, CDR2 SMNVEV, per germline (reference sequence). CDR3: CASRKTSGYEQYF. CDR3 sequence (DNA): TGTGCCAGCAGAAAAACTAGCGGCTACGAGCAGTACTTC.

This clonotype has just a few counts. This chain joins TRBV11-3 and TRBJ2-7; D may be TRBD2 (5 bases). Trimming took 2 bases from V and 7 from J, leaving 15 bases between them. The CDR3 loop spans 14 amino acids. CDR1 and CDR2 from the germline V gene are SGHNT and YENEEA. The CDR3 sequence is CASSLLRGAEEQYF. DNA for the CDR3: TGTGCCAGCAGCTTATTACGGGGAGCGGAAGAGCAGTACTTC.

Ten or more counts support this clonotype. J is TRBJ2-6 and V is TRBV29-1, with D unclear. In germline, CDR1 is SQVTM, CDR2 ANQGSEA. The V end was cut by 6 bases, the J end by 0 bases, with 12 bases between. The CDR3 sequence is 15 residues long. The CDR3, as DNA: TGCAGCGTCGTTGTTACACCCTCTGGGGCCAACGTCCTGACTTTC. Its protein is CSVVVTPSGANVLTF.

This clonotype has more than one count but fewer than ten. This chain uses TRBV20-1 with TRBJ2-7; 9 bases agree with TRBD1. The ends lost 0 bases at V and 3 bases at J; junction bases unmatched: 6. This CDR3 comprises 15 residues. Looked up from germline, CDR1 is DFQATT and CDR2 is SNEGSKA (reference sequence). CDR3 nucleotides: TGCAGTGCTAGAGAGGGGACAGGGACTTTCTACGAGCAGTACTTC. As protein: CSAREGTGTFYEQYF.

V and J are TRBV9 and TRBJ2-1, with 7 bases identical to TRBD1. Germline trimming cut 4 bases from V and 3 bases from J; bases unmatched to any gene: 13. This CDR3 comprises 17 residues. CDR1 SGDLS and CDR2 YYNGEE come from the germline V gene. CDR3 sequence reads: CASSPRTGTDYYNEQFF. The CDR3 region has the DNA TGTGCCAGCAGCCCCCGGACCGGGACAGATTACTACAATGAGCAGTTCTTC.

There are many counts of this clonotype. This chain links TRBV28 with TRBJ2-7; 8 nucleotides match TRBD2. CDR1 is MDHEN and CDR2 is SYDVKM in the germline V gene. The CDR3 spans 15 residues. V shed 3 bases, J shed 6 bases, and the junction held 10 bases outside the gene matches. CDR3 bases: TGTGCCAGCAGTTTCGTTTCGGGAGGGCCTCCCGAGCAGTACTTC. As protein: CASSFVSGGPPEQYF.

This clonotype was recorded many times. The V gene is TRBV2, the J gene TRBJ1-1; D remains unclear. The CDR3 runs to 14 residues. The V and J ends lost 2 bases and 6 bases respectively, with 13 bases between them. Germline V gene lookup returns CDR1 SNHLY and CDR2 FYNNEI. For the CDR3, the DNA is TGTGCCAGCAGTGAATCCCGGGTAGTCCCTGAAGCTTTCTTT. Translated, it gives CASSESRVVPEAFF.

Only a few counts were recorded for this clonotype. CDR3 nucleotide sequence: TGTGCCTGGACGCGGGAGTGGAGGGAGACCCAGTACTTC. The encoded protein is CAWTREWRETQYF. The rearrangement uses TRBV30 and TRBJ2-5, with 7 nucleotides matching TRBD2. The CDR3 has 13 residues. V lost 4 bases and J lost 5; bases outside the gene matches: 7. The germline V gene encodes CDR1 GTSNPN and CDR2 SVGIG (reference sequence).

This clonotype was picked up many times. The CDR3 spells CASSPRQGGMNTEAFF. The CDR3 DNA sequence: TGCGCCAGCAGCCCGCGACAGGGTGGGATGAACACTGAAGCTTTCTTT. The V call is TRBV5-1, the J call TRBJ1-1; 7 bases fit TRBD1. Germline V CDR1 and CDR2: SGHRS, YFSETQ. The CDR3 loop spans 16 amino acids. Trimming took 4 bases from V and 0 from J; bases not matched to a gene: 9.

The rearrangement joins TRBV25-1 to TRBJ2-2; D is ambiguous. V was pared by 2 bases and J by 0 bases, with 19 bases between. The length of the CDR3 is 19 residues. In germline, CDR1 is MGHDK, CDR2 SYGVNS. The CDR3 reads CASSEPGFPPYSNTGELFF. The CDR3 region has the DNA TGTGCCAGCAGTGAACCCGGGTTCCCTCCTTATTCGAACACCGGGGAGCTGTTTTTT.

This clonotype was recorded many times. The CDR3 coding sequence is TGTGCCAGCAGCCCTGTCGCCTACGAGCAGTACTTC. Translating it yields CASSPVAYEQYF. The chain couples TRBV7-2 to TRBJ2-7; no reliable D call. The CDR3 runs 12 residues. Germline CDR1 and CDR2: SGHTA and FQGNSA. Trimming cost V 5 bases and J 2 bases, with 7 bases left between them.

This clonotype was detected only a few times. The rearrangement uses TRBV19 and TRBJ1-4; D is perhaps TRBD1 (6 bases). Germline CDR1 is LNHDA and CDR2 is SQIVND (reference sequence). The CDR3 extends over 16 amino acids. The V gene lost 3 bases and the J gene lost 0 bases, with 11 bases spanning the gap. The CDR3 nucleotides read TGTGCCAGTAGTATCCGGAAGGGGGCAACTAATGAAAAACTGTTTTTT. This sequence encodes CASSIRKGATNEKLFF.

This clonotype occurred once. The chain carries TRBV27 and TRBJ1-5, with D hard to call. CDR3 length equals 13 residues. CDR1 and CDR2 from the germline V gene are MNHEY and SMNVEV (reference sequence). The V and J ends lost 8 bases and 7 bases respectively, with 15 bases between them. CDR3 bases: TGTGCCAGCGCGTCCAGGTTGGGGCAGCCCCAGCATTTT. Protein product: CASASRLGQPQHF.

This clonotype occurred a few times. V is TRBV4-1 and J is TRBJ1-1, with a weak D call TRBD1 (5 bases). The CDR3 is 14 residues long. The ends were cut back, 0 bases at V and 6 bases at J, with 11 bases in the middle. Per the germline V gene, CDR1 is MGHRA and CDR2 is YSYEKL. In DNA form, the CDR3 reads TGCGCCAGCAGCCAAGAGTGGGGGGACGCTGAAGCTTTCTTT. Residues: CASSQEWGDAEAFF.

The chain uses TRBV14 and TRBJ1-2, with D unclear. The CDR3 is 15 amino acids. Germline CDR1 reads SGHDN; CDR2 reads FVKESK. The V gene lost 0 bases and the J gene lost 4 bases, with 12 bases spanning the gap. The CDR3 sequence: CASSQDPTGPYGYTF. DNA for the CDR3: TGTGCCAGCAGCCAAGACCCAACGGGCCCCTATGGCTACACCTTC.

The gene calls are TRBV6-2 or TRBV6-3 and TRBJ1-2; 7 bases align to TRBD1. The trim removed 7 bases at V and 3 bases at J, leaving 14 bases unmatched. In germline, CDR1 is MNHEY, CDR2 SVGEGT. There are 16 residues in the CDR3. This chain's CDR3 is CASNTILTGSDYGYTF. CDR3 nucleotide sequence: TGTGCCAGCAATACGATCCTGACAGGGAGCGACTATGGCTACACCTTC.

This clonotype was counted many times. This chain links TRBV28 with TRBJ2-3; 11 bases match TRBD1. This CDR3 contains 19 residues. Trimming removed 4 bases from V and 4 bases from J; junction bases left unmatched: 16. The germline CDR1 and CDR2 sequences are MDHEN and SYDVKM. CDR3 DNA sequence: TGTGCCAGCAGTTCAATCACCTCGGACAGGGGGCGGTTCGCAGATACGCAGTATTTT. Amino acids: CASSSITSDRGRFADTQYF.

This clonotype came up a few times. The rearrangement links TRBV19 to TRBJ2-1, with 9 positions matching TRBD2. The CDR3 runs to 15 residues. The V gene's germline CDR1 is LNHDA and CDR2 SQIVND (reference sequence). V shed 6 bases and J 9 bases; nucleotides not matched to a gene: 12. This CDR3 is CASRLAGATIGEQFF. Here the CDR3 DNA reads TGTGCCAGTAGATTAGCGGGAGCCACAATTGGTGAGCAGTTCTTC.

The sample holds many counts of this clonotype. The rearrangement joins TRBV29-1 to TRBJ2-7, with TRBD2 matching 7 bases. Looked up from germline, CDR1 is SQVTM and CDR2 is ANQGSEA. The CDR3 loop spans 13 amino acids. Trimming took 1 base from V and 2 from J; bases not matched to a gene: 2. This CDR3 reads CSVEGEGPYEQYF. The CDR3 DNA reads as TGCAGCGTTGAAGGGGAGGGTCCCTACGAGCAGTACTTC.

The chain carries TRBV6-2 or TRBV6-3 and TRBJ2-1; D is ambiguous. The V and J ends lost 5 bases and 4 bases respectively, with 15 bases between them. The CDR3 is 15 amino acids. Germline V lookup: CDR1 MNHEY, CDR2 SVGEGT. In DNA form, the CDR3 reads TGTGCCAGCAGTGCGGACCGAGATTTATACAATGAGCAGTTCTTC. Amino acid sequence: CASSADRDLYNEQFF.

This clonotype was detected ten times or more. The chain employs TRBV27 and TRBJ2-5; D perhaps matches TRBD2 (5 bases). This CDR3 spans 15 amino acids. Germline CDR1 MNHEY, CDR2 SMNVEV (reference sequence). The V end was cut by 5 bases, the J end by 2 bases, with 15 bases between. The CDR3 spells CASSRRGSLQETQYF. The CDR3 nucleotides read TGTGCCAGCAGTCGCCGAGGGTCTTTACAAGAGACCCAGTACTTC.